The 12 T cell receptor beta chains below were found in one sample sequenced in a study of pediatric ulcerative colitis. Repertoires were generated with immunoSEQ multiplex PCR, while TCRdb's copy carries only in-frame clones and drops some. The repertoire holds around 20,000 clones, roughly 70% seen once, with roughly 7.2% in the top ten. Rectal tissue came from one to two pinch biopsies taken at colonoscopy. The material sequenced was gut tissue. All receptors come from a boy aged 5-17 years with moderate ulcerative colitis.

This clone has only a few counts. This CDR3 is CASSPGDGAEAFF. The CDR3 DNA sequence: TGTGCCAGCAGTCCAGGGGATGGGGCTGAAGCTTTCTTT. The chain is built from TRBV25-1 and TRBJ1-1; D is possibly TRBD1 (6 bases). CDR3 length equals 13 residues. From germline, CDR1 is MGHDK and CDR2 SYGVNS. V dropped 5 bases and J dropped 6 bases, with 13 bases sitting between them.

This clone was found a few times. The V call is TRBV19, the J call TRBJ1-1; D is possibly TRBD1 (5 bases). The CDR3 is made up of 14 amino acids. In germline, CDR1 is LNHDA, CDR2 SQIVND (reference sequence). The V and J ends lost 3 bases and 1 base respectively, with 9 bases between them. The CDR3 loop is CASSIQGENTEAFF. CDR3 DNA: TGTGCCAGTAGTATTCAGGGCGAGAACACTGAAGCTTTCTTT. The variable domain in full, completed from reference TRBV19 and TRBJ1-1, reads DGGITQSPKYLFRKEGQNVTLSCEQNLNHDAMYWYRQDPGQGLRLIYYSQIVNDFQKGDIAEGYSVSREKKESFPLTVTSAQKNPTAFYLCASSIQGENTEAFFGQGTRLTVV.

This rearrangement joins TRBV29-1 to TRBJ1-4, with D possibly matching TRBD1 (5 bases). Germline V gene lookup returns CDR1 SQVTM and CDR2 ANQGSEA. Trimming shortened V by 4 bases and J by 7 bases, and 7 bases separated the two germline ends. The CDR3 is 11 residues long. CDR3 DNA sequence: TGCAGCGTTGGCAGGGCTGAAAAACTGTTTTTT. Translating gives CSVGRAEKLFF.

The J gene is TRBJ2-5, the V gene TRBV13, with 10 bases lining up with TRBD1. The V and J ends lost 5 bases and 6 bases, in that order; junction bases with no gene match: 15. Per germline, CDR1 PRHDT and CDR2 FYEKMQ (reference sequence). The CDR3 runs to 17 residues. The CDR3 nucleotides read TGTGCCAGCAGCCCAGGGACAGGGGAAAATTCTCTAAAGACCCAGTACTTC. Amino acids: CASSPGTGENSLKTQYF.

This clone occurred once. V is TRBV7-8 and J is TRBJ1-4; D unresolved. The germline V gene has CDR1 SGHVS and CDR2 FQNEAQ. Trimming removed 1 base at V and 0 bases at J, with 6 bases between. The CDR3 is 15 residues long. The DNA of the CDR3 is TGTGCCAGCAGCTTAGGACCTGCAACTAATGAAAAACTGTTTTTT. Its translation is CASSLGPATNEKLFF.

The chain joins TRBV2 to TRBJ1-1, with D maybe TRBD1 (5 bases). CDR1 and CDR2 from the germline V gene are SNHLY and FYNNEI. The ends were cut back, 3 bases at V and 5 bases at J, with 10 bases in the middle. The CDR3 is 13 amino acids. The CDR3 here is CASSDTGGTEAFF. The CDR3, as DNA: TGTGCCAGCAGTGATACGGGGGGAACTGAAGCTTTCTTT.

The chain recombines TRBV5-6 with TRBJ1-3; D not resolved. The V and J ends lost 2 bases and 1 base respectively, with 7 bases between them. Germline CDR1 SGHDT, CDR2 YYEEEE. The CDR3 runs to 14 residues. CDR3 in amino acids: CASSFLESGNTIYF. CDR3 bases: TGTGCCAGCAGCTTCTTAGAGTCTGGAAACACCATATATTTT.

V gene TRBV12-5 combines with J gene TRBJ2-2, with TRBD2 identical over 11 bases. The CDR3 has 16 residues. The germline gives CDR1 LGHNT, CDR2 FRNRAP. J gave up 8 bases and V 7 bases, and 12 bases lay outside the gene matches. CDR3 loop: CASAPGTSGSLGELFF. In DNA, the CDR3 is TGTGCTAGTGCCCCGGGAACTAGCGGGAGTCTAGGGGAGCTGTTTTTT.

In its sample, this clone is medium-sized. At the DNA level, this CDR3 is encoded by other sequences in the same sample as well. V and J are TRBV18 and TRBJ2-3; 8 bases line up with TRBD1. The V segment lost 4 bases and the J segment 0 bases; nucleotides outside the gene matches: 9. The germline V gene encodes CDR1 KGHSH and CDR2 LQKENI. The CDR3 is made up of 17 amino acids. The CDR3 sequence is CASSLFGRTGSTDTQYF. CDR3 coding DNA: TGTGCCAGCTCACTCTTCGGTCGGACAGGGAGCACAGATACGCAGTATTTT.

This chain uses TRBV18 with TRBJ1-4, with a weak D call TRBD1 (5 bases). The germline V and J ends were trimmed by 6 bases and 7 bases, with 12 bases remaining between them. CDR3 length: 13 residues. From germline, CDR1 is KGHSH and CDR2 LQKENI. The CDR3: CASSRQRGEKLFF. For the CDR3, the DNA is TGTGCCAGCTCGCGACAGCGAGGTGAAAAACTGTTTTTT.

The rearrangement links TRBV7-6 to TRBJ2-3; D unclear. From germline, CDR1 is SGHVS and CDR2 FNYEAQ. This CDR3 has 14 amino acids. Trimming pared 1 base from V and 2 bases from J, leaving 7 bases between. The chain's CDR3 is CASSLGPNTDTQYF. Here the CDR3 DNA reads TGTGCCAGCAGCTTAGGGCCAAACACAGATACGCAGTATTTT.

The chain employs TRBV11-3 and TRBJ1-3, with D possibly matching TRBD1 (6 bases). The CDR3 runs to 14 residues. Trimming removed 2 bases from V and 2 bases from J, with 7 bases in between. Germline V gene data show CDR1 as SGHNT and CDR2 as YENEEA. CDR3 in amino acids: CASSLQGTGNTIYF. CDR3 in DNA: TGTGCCAGCAGCTTACAGGGGACTGGAAACACCATATATTTT. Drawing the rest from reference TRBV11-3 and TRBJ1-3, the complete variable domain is EAGVVQSPRYKIIEKKQPVAFWCNPISGHNTLYWYLQNLGQGPELLIRYENEEAVDDSQLPKDRFSAERLKGVDSTLKIQPAELGDSAVYLCASSLQGTGNTIYFGEGSWLTVV.